This T cell receptor beta chain is drawn from a study of blood T cell repertoires in COVID-19. The V and J ends lost 1 base and 0 bases, in that order; junction bases with no gene match: 3. This CDR3 is built from 17 residues. The germline gives CDR1 WNHNN, CDR2 SYGVQD (reference sequence). Profiled with immunoSEQ multiplex PCR; TCRdb holds only in-frame clones, not every one. Here the sample spans approximately 72,000 clones, around 83% being singletons. V gene TRBV10-1 combines with J gene TRBJ2-2; 9 bases map to TRBD1. The sequencing sample was made of peripheral blood. The source of this sequence is an elderly woman with active or convalescent COVID-19. The CDR3 protein is CASSEYGTGPNTGELFF. DNA for the CDR3: TGCGCCAGCAGTGAGTATGGGACAGGGCCGAACACCGGGGAGCTGTTTTTT.